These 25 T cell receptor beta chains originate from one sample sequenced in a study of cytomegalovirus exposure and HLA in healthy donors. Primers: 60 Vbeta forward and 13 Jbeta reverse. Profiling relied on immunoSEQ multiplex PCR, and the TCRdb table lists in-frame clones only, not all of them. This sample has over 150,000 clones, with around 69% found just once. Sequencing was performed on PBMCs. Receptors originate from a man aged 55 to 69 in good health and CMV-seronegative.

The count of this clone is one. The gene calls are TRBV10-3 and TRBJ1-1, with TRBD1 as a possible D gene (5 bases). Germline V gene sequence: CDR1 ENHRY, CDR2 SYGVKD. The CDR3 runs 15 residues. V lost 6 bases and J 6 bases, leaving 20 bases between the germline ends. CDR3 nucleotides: TGTGCCATCAGGGGGGGTACATCCGGGGGTTCTGAAGCTTTCTTT. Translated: CAIRGGTSGGSEAFF.

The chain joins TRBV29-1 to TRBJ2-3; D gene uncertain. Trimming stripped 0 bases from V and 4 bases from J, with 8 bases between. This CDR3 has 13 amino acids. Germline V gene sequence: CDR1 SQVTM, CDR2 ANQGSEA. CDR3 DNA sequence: TGCAGCGTTGAAGACTATGGGCCAGATACGCAGTATTTT. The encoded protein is CSVEDYGPDTQYF.

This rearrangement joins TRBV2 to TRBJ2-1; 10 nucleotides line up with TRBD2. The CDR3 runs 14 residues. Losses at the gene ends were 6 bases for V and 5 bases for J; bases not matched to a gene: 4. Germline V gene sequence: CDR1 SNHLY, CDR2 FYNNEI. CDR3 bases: TGTGCCAGCAGCGTGGGACTAGCGCACAATGAGCAGTTCTTC. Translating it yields CASSVGLAHNEQFF.

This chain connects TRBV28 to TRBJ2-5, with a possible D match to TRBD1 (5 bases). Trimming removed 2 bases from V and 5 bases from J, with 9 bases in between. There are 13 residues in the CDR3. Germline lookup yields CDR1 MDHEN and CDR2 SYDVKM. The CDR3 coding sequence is TGTGCCAGCAGTTTAGCAGGGTACGAGACCCAGTACTTC. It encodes CASSLAGYETQYF.

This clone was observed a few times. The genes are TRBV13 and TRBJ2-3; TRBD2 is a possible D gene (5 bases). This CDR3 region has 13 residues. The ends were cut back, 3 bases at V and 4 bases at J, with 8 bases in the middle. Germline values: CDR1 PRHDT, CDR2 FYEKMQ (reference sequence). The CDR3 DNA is TGTGCCAGCAGCTTCACTAGATCAGATACGCAGTATTTT. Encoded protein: CASSFTRSDTQYF.

In DNA form, the CDR3 reads TGCGCCAGCAGAGGACAGGGGGATCTCGGGGAGCAGTACTTC. The encoded protein is CASRGQGDLGEQYF. The rearrangement links TRBV10-2 to TRBJ2-7, with 10 bases lining up with TRBD1. The V gene end was trimmed by 6 bases and the J gene end by 7 bases; junction bases not matched to a gene: 9. The CDR3 totals 14 residues. The germline CDR1 and CDR2 sequences are WSHSY and SAAADI.

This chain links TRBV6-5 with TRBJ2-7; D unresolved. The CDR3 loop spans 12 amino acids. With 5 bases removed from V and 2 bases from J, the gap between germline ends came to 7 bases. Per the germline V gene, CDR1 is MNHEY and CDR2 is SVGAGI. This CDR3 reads CASSRGTYEQYF. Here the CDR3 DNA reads TGTGCCAGCAGTCGCGGCACCTACGAGCAGTACTTC.

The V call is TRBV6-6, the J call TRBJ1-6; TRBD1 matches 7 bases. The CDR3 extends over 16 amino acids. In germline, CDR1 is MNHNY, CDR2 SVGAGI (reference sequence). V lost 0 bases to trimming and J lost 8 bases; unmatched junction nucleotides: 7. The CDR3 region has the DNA TGTGCCAGCAGTTACTCAGACAGGGCTAGTTATTCACCCCTCCACTTT. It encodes CASSYSDRASYSPLHF.

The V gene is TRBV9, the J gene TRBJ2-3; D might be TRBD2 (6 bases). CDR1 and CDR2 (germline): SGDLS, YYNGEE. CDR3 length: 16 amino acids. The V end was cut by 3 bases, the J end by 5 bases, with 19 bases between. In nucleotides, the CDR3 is TGTGCCAGCAGCGCAATTCTAGCGCTGGGGATAGATACGCAGTATTTT. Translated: CASSAILALGIDTQYF.

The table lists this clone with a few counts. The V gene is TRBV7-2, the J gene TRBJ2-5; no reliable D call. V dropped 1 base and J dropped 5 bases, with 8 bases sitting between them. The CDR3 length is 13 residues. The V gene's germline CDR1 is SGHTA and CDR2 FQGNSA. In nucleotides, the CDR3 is TGTGCCAGCAGCTTAGTGGTCGGGGAGACCCAGTACTTC. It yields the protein CASSLVVGETQYF.

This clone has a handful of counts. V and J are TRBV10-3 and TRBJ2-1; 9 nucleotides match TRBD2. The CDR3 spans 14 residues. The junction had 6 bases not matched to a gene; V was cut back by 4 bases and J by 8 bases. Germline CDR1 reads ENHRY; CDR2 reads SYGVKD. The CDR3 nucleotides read TGTGCCATCAGTGTACGGCGGGAGGGCGATGAGCAGTTCTTC. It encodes CAISVRREGDEQFF.

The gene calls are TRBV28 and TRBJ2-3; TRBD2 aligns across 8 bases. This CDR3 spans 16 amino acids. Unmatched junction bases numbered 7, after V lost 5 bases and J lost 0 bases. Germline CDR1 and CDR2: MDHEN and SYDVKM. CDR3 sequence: CASSPPGGGSTDTQYF. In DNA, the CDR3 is TGTGCCAGCAGTCCCCCGGGCGGGGGGAGCACAGATACGCAGTATTTT.

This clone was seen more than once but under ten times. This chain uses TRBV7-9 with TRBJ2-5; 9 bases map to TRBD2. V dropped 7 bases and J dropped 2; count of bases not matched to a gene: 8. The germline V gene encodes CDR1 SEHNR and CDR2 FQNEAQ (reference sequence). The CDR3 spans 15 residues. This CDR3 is CASTIGLAGQETQYF. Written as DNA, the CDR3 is TGTGCCAGCACCATCGGGCTAGCGGGGCAAGAGACCCAGTACTTC. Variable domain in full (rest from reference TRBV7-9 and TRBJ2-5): DTGVSQNPRHKITKRGQNVTFRCDPISEHNRLYWYRQTLGQGPEFLTYFQNEAQLEKSRLLSDRFSAERPKGSFSTLEIQRTEQGDSAMYLCASTIGLAGQETQYFGPGTRLLVL.

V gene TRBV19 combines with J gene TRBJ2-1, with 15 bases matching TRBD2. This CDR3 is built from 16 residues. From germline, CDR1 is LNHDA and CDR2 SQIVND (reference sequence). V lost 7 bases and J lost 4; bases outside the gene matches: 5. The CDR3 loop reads CASIGLAGGPYNEQFF. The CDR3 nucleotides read TGTGCCAGTATTGGACTAGCGGGAGGGCCTTACAATGAGCAGTTCTTC.

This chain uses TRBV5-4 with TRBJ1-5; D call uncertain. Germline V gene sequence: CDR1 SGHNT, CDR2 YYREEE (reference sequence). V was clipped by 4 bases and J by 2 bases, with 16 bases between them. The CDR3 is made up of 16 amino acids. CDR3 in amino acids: CASSRFGVTGNQPQHF. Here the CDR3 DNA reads TGTGCCAGCAGCCGGTTCGGGGTTACCGGCAATCAGCCCCAGCATTTT.

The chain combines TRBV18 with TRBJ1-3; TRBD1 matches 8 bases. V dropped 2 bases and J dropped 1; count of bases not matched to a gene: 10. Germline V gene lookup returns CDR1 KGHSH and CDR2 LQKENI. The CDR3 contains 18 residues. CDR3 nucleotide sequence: TGTGCCAGCTCACCAGGGTCCCCCAGGGGGCTATCTGGAAACACCATATATTTT. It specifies CASSPGSPRGLSGNTIYF.

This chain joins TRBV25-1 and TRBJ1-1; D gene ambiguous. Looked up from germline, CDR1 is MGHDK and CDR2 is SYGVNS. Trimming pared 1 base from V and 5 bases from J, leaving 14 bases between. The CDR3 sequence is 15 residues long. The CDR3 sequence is CASSESGLTGTEAFF. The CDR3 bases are TGTGCCAGCAGTGAATCAGGACTAACGGGGACTGAAGCTTTCTTT. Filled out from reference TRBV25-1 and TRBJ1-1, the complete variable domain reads EADIYQTPRYLVIGTGKKITLECSQTMGHDKMYWYQQDPGMELHLIHYSYGVNSTEKGDLSSESTVSRIRTEHFPLTLESARPSHTSQYLCASSESGLTGTEAFFGQGTRLTVV.

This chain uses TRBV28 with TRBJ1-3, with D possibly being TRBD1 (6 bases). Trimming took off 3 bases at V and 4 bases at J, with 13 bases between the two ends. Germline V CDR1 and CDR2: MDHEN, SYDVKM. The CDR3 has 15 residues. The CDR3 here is CASSFQGIGGNTIYF. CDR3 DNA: TGTGCCAGCAGTTTCCAGGGGATCGGAGGAAACACCATATATTTT.

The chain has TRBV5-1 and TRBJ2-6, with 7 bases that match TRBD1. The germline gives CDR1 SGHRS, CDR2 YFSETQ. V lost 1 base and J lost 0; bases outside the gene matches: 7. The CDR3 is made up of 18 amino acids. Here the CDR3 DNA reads TGCGCCAGCAGCTTGCGGGCAGGGGGACCCTCTGGGGCCAACGTCCTGACTTTC. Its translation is CASSLRAGGPSGANVLTF. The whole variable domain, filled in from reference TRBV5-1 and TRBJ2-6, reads KAGVTQTPRYLIKTRGQQVTLSCSPISGHRSVSWYQQTPGQGLQFLFEYFSETQRNKGNFPGRFSGRQFSNSRSEMNVSTLELGDSALYLCASSLRAGGPSGANVLTFGAGSRLTVL.

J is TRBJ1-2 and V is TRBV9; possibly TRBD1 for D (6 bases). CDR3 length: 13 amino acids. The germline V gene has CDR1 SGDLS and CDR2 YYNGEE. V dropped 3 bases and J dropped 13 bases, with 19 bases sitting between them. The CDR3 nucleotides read TGTGCCAGCAGCGAGGGAGGGGGGACCGGCGCCACCTTC. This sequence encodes CASSEGGGTGATF.

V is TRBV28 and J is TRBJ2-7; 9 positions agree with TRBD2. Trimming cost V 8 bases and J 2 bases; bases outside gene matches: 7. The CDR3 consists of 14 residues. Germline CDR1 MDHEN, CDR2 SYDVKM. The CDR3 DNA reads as TGTGCCAGCTCCCTGGCTAGCGGGACCTACGAGCAGTACTTC. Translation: CASSLASGTYEQYF. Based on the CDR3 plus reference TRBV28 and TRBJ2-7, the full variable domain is DVKVTQSSRYLVKRTGEKVFLECVQDMDHENMFWYRQDPGLGLRLIYFSYDVKMKEKGDIPEGYSVSREKKERFSLILESASTNQTSMYLCASSLASGTYEQYFGPGTRLTVT.

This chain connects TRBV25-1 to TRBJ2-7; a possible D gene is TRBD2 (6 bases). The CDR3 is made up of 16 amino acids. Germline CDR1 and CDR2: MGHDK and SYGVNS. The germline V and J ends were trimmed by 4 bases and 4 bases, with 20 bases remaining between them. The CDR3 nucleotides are TGTGCCAGCAGTGTCCCTAGCGCTTCAGATCGGTACGAGCAGTACTTC. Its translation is CASSVPSASDRYEQYF.

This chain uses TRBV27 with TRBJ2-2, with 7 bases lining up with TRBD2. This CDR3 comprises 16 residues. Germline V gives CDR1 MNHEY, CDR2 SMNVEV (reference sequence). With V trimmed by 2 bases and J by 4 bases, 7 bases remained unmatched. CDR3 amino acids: CASSLRLAVFTGELFF. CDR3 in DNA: TGTGCCAGCAGTTTAAGGCTAGCGGTATTCACCGGGGAGCTGTTTTTT.

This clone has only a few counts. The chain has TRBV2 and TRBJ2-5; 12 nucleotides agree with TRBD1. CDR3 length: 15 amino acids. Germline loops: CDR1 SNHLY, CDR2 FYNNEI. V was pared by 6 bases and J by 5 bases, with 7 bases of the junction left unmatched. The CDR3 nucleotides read TGTGCCAGCAGCGATTGGGACAGGGGGCGGGAGACCCAGTACTTC. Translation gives CASSDWDRGRETQYF.

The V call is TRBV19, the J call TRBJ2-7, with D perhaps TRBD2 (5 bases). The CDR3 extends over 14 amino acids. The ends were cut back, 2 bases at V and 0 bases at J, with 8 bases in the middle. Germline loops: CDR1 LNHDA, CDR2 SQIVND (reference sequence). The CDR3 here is CASSISGISYEQYF. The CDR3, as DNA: TGTGCCAGTAGTATATCGGGGATCTCCTACGAGCAGTACTTC.